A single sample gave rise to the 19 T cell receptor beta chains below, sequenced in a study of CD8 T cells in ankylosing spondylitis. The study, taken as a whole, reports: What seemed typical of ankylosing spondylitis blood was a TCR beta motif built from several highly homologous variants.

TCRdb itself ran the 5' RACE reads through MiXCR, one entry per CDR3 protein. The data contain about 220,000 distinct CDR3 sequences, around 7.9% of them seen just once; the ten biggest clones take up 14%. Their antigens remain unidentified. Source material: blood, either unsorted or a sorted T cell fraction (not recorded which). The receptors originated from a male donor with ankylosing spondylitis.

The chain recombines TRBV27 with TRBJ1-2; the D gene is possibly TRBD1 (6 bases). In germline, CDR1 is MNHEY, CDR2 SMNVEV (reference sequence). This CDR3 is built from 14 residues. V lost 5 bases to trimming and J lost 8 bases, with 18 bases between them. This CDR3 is CASSTTRGADGYTF. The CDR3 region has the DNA TGTGCCAGCAGTACCACACGGGGGGCAGACGGCTACACCTTC.

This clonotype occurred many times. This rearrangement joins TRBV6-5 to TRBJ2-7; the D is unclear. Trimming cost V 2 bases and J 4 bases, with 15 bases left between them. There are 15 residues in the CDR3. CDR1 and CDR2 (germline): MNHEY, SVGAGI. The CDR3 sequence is CASSYPRGGLYEQYF. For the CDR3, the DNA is TGTGCCAGCAGTTACCCCCGTGGCGGCCTTTACGAGCAGTACTTC.

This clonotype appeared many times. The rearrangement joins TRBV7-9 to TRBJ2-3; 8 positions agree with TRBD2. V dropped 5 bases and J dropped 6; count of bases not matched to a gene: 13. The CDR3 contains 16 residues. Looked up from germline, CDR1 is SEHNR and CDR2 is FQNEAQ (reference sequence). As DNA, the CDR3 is TGTGCCAGCAGCCCTTGGACTAGCCTGGGTGAGGATACGCAGTATTTT. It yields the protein CASSPWTSLGEDTQYF.

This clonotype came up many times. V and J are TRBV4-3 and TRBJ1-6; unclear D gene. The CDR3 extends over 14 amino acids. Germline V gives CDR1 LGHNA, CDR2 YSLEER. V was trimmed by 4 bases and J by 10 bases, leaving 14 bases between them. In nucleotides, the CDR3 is TGCGCCAGCAGCCCTTCCCGTAGCGGATCACCCCTCCACTTT. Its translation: CASSPSRSGSPLHF.

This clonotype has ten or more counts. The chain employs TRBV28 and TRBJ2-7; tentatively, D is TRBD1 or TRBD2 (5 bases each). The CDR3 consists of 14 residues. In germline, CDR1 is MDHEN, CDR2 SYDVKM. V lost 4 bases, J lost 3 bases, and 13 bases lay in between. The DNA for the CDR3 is TGTGCCAGCAGTTCAACCGGGGCCTACTACGAGCAGTACTTC. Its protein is CASSSTGAYYEQYF.

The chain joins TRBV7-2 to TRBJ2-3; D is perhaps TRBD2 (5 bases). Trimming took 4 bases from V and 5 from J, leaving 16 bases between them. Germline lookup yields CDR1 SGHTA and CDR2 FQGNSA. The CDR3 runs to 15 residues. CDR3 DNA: TGTGCCAGCAGCTCCCCGGGAAGGGTGAAAGATACGCAGTATTTT. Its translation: CASSSPGRVKDTQYF.

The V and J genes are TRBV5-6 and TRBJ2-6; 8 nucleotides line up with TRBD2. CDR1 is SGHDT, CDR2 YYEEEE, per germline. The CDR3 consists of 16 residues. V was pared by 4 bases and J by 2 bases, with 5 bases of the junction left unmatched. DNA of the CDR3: TGTGCCAGCAGCGGGGGACTAGTAGCTGGGGCCAACGTCCTGACTTTC. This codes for CASSGGLVAGANVLTF.

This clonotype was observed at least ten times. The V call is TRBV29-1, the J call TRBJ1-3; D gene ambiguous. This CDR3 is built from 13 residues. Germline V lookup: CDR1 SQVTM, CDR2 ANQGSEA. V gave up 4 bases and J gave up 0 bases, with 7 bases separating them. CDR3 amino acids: CSVVGSSGNTIYF. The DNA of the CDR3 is TGCAGCGTTGTCGGCAGCTCTGGAAACACCATATATTTT.

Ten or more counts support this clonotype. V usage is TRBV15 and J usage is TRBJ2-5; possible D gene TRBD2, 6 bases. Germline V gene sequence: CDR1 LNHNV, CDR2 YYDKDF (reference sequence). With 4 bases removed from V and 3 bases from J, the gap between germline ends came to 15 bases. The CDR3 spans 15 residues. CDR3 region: CATSTPRDWKETQYF. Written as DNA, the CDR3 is TGTGCCACCAGCACCCCCCGGGACTGGAAAGAGACCCAGTACTTC. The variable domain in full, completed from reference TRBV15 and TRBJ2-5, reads DAMVIQNPRYQVTQFGKPVTLSCSQTLNHNVMYWYQQKSSQAPKLLFHYYDKDFNNEADTPDNFQSRRPNTSFCFLDIRSPGLGDTAMYLCATSTPRDWKETQYFGPGTRLLVL.

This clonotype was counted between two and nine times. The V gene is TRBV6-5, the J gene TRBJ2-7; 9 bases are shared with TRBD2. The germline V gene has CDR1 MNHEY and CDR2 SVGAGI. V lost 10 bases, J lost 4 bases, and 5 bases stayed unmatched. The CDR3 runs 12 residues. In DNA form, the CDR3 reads TGTGCCACGGGAGGACTAGCGTACGAGCAGTACTTC. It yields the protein CATGGLAYEQYF.

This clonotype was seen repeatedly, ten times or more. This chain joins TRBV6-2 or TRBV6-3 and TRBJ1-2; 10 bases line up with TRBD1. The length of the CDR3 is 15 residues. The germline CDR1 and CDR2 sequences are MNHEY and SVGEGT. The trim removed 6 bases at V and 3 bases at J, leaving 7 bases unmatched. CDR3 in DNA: TGTGCCAGCAGCATCCTCGGGACAGGGGACTATGGCTACACCTTC. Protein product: CASSILGTGDYGYTF.

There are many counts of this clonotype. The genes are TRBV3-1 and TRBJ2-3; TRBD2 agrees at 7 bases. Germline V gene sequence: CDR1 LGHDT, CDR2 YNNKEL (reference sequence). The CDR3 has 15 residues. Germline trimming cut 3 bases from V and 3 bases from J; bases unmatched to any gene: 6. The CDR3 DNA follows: TGTGCCAGCAGCCAGCTAGCGGACTCGACAGATACGCAGTATTTT. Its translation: CASSQLADSTDTQYF.

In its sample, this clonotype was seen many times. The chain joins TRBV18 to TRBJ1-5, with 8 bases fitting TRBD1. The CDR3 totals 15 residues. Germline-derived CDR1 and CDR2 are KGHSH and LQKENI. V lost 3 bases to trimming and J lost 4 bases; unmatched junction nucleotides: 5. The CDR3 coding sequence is TGTGCCAGCTCACCGGACAGGGCACCTAATCAGCCCCAGCATTTT. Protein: CASSPDRAPNQPQHF.

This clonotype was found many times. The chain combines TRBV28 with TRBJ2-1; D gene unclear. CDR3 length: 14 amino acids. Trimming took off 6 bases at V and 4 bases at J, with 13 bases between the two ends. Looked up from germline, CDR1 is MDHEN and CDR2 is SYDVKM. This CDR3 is CASSPMPAYNEQFF. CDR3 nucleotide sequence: TGTGCCAGCAGCCCTATGCCCGCTTACAATGAGCAGTTCTTC.

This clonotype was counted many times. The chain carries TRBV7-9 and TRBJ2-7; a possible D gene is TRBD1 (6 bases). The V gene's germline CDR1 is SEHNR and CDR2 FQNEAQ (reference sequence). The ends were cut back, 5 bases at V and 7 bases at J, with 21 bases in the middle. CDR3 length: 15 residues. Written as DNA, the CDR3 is TGTGCCAGCAGCCCCTTACAGGGAAGGGCGGGTGAGCAGTACTTC. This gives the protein CASSPLQGRAGEQYF.

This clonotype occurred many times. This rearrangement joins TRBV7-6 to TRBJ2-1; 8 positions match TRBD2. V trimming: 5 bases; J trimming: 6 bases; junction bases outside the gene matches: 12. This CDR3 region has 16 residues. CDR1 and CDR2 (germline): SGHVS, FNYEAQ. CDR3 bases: TGTGCCAGCAGCCGTCCAAGCGGGAGAGGGCTCAATGAGCAGTTCTTC. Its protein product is CASSRPSGRGLNEQFF.

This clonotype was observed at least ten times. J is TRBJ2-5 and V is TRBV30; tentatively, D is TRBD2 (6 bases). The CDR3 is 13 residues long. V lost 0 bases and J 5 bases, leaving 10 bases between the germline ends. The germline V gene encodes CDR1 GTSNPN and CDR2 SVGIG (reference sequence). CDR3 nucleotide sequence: TGTGCCTGGAGTGTCTCAAGCGGGGAGACCCAGTACTTC. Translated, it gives CAWSVSSGETQYF.

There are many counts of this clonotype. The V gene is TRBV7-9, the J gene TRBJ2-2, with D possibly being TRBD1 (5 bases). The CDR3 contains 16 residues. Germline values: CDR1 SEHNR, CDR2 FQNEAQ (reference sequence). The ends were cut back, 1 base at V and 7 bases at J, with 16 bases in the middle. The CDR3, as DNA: TGTGCCAGCAGCTTAGAGACAGTGGGGCCCTACGGGGAGCTGTTTTTT. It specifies CASSLETVGPYGELFF.

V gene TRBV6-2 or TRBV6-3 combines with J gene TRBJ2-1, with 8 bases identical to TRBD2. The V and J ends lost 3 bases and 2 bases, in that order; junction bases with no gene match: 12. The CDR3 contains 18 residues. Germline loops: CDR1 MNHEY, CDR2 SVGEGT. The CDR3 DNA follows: TGTGCCAGCAGTTATTTGCCGGTACTAGCGGATACCTACAATGAGCAGTTCTTC. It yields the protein CASSYLPVLADTYNEQFF.